Listed below are T cell receptor beta chains from one sample, sequenced in a study of persistence of HIV-infected CD4 T cells. Generated by immunoSEQ multiplex PCR, the TCRdb table keeps only in-frame clones and is missing some. Of about 20,000 clones in the sample, around three fifths were seen once. These receptors have no identified antigens. The sequencing here drew on CD4+ T cells sorted from PBMCs after approximately 19-hour stimulation, taken from a patient who received antiretroviral therapy. The receptors originated from an adult woman with HIV who was CMV-seropositive. Both conserved end residues are part of each CDR3. The order of the fields is clone size, D gene, V gene, J gene, CDR3 protein, CDR3 DNA. A D gene is named only where the DNA matches it firmly. The size entry is marked missing in some rows and otherwise reads once, few, many or a size class.

abundance: NA
d_gene: TRBD2
v_gene: TRBV5-1
j_gene: TRBJ2-1
CDR3aa: CASSLILLAGGGNEQFF
CDR3nt: TGCGCCAGCAGCTTGATATTACTAGCGGGGGGCGGGAATGAGCAGTTCTTC

abundance: NA
d_gene: TRBD2
v_gene: TRBV7-9
j_gene: TRBJ2-1
CDR3aa: CASSPGLGLDEQFF
CDR3nt: TGTGCCAGCAGCCCGGGACTAGGATTGGATGAGCAGTTCTTC

abundance: NA
d_gene: NA
v_gene: TRBV3-1/TRBV3-2
j_gene: TRBJ2-1
CDR3aa: CASSRLANPFVDEQFF
CDR3nt: TGTGCCAGCAGCCGGCTCGCGAACCCTTTCGTTGATGAGCAGTTCTTC

abundance: once
d_gene: TRBD1
v_gene: TRBV10-3
j_gene: TRBJ1-2
CDR3aa: CAISETGVSGYTF
CDR3nt: TGTGCCATCAGTGAGACAGGGGTTTCTGGCTACACCTTC

abundance: once
d_gene: NA
v_gene: TRBV21-1
j_gene: TRBJ2-1
CDR3aa: CASSKGDRGHYNEQFF
CDR3nt: TGTGCCAGCAGCAAAGGAGACAGGGGACATTACAATGAGCAGTTCTTC

abundance: NA
d_gene: NA
v_gene: TRBV5-1
j_gene: TRBJ1-1
CDR3aa: CASSLDRGTEAFF
CDR3nt: TGCGCCAGCAGCTTGGATCGGGGGACTGAAGCTTTCTTT

abundance: few
d_gene: NA
v_gene: TRBV2
j_gene: TRBJ1-5
CDR3aa: CASSLLGQKDQPQHF
CDR3nt: TGTGCCAGCAGCCTTTTAGGCCAAAAGGATCAGCCCCAGCATTTT

abundance: once
d_gene: TRBD1
v_gene: TRBV30
j_gene: TRBJ1-2
CDR3aa: CAWTRTGGNYGYTF
CDR3nt: TGTGCCTGGACTCGGACAGGGGGTAACTATGGCTACACCTTC

abundance: medium-sized
d_gene: TRBD1
v_gene: TRBV4-1
j_gene: TRBJ1-1
CDR3aa: CASSHAISRTGGYTEAFF
CDR3nt: TGCGCCAGCAGCCATGCGATATCCAGGACAGGGGGATACACTGAAGCTTTCTTT

abundance: NA
d_gene: TRBD1
v_gene: TRBV5-1
j_gene: TRBJ2-3
CDR3aa: CASSLGQETDTQYF
CDR3nt: TGCGCCAGCAGCCTGGGACAGGAGACAGATACGCAGTATTTT

abundance: NA
d_gene: TRBD1
v_gene: TRBV19
j_gene: TRBJ1-4
CDR3aa: CASSPRTGANEKLFF
CDR3nt: TGTGCCAGTAGCCCACGGACAGGGGCTAATGAAAAACTGTTTTTT

abundance: NA
d_gene: TRBD1
v_gene: TRBV5-4
j_gene: TRBJ2-2
CDR3aa: CASSATGTGALNTGELFF
CDR3nt: TGTGCCAGCAGCGCTACCGGGACAGGGGCCCTGAACACCGGGGAGCTGTTTTTT

abundance: once
d_gene: TRBD1
v_gene: TRBV18
j_gene: TRBJ2-5
CDR3aa: CASSLDRGRSETQYF
CDR3nt: TGTGCCAGCTCACTAGACAGGGGGCGGTCGGAGACCCAGTACTTC

abundance: NA
d_gene: TRBD2
v_gene: TRBV5-8
j_gene: TRBJ2-5
CDR3aa: CASSLELAGIQETQYF
CDR3nt: TGTGCCAGCAGCTTGGAACTAGCGGGGATACAAGAGACCCAGTACTTC

abundance: few
d_gene: NA
v_gene: TRBV12-3/TRBV12-4
j_gene: TRBJ2-3
CDR3aa: CATAQDTDTQYF
CDR3nt: TGTGCCACCGCCCAGGACACAGATACGCAGTATTTT

abundance: once
d_gene: NA
v_gene: TRBV4-1
j_gene: TRBJ2-7
CDR3aa: CASSQVTYAGGDEQYF
CDR3nt: TGCGCCAGCAGCCAAGTGACGTATGCAGGAGGGGACGAGCAGTACTTC

abundance: NA
d_gene: TRBD2
v_gene: TRBV3-1/TRBV3-2
j_gene: TRBJ2-2
CDR3aa: CASSQVGGGANTGELFF
CDR3nt: TGTGCCAGCAGTCAGGTTGGCGGGGGGGCGAACACCGGGGAGCTGTTTTTT

abundance: NA
d_gene: NA
v_gene: TRBV5-8
j_gene: TRBJ1-4
CDR3aa: CASSFWTATNEKLFF
CDR3nt: TGTGCCAGCAGCTTTTGGACGGCAACTAATGAAAAACTGTTTTTT

abundance: NA
d_gene: NA
v_gene: TRBV9
j_gene: TRBJ1-3
CDR3aa: CASSVAGNSGNTIYF
CDR3nt: TGTGCCAGCAGCGTAGCCGGGAACTCTGGAAACACCATATATTTT

abundance: NA
d_gene: TRBD2
v_gene: TRBV5-1
j_gene: TRBJ2-1
CDR3aa: CASSSTKITSGGRISYNEQFF
CDR3nt: TGCGCCAGCAGCTCAACCAAGATAACTAGCGGGGGGCGAATCTCCTACAATGAGCAGTTCTTC

abundance: NA
d_gene: TRBD1
v_gene: TRBV29-1
j_gene: TRBJ2-1
CDR3aa: CSVGAWDSYNEQFF
CDR3nt: TGCAGCGTTGGTGCGTGGGACAGCTACAATGAGCAGTTCTTC

abundance: NA
d_gene: NA
v_gene: TRBV18
j_gene: TRBJ1-1
CDR3aa: CASSPPSRGNTEAFF
CDR3nt: TGTGCCAGCTCACCACCGTCTAGGGGAAACACTGAAGCTTTCTTT

abundance: NA
d_gene: NA
v_gene: TRBV13
j_gene: TRBJ2-7
CDR3aa: CASSLTDEQYF
CDR3nt: TGTGCCAGCAGCTTAACGGACGAGCAGTACTTC

abundance: NA
d_gene: NA
v_gene: TRBV27
j_gene: TRBJ1-5
CDR3aa: CASSLSGLNQPQHF
CDR3nt: TGTGCCAGCAGTTTATCGGGGCTCAATCAGCCCCAGCATTTT

abundance: NA
d_gene: NA
v_gene: TRBV5-1
j_gene: TRBJ2-3
CDR3aa: CASSPGHNTDTQYF
CDR3nt: TGCGCCAGCAGCCCGGGACACAACACAGATACGCAGTATTTT

abundance: NA
d_gene: NA
v_gene: TRBV3-1/TRBV3-2
j_gene: TRBJ2-3
CDR3aa: CASSRGTDTQYF
CDR3nt: TGTGCCAGCAGCCGAGGCACAGATACGCAGTATTTT

abundance: NA
d_gene: NA
v_gene: TRBV5-1
j_gene: TRBJ2-3
CDR3aa: CASSLGGGTGTDTQYF
CDR3nt: TGCGCCAGCAGCTTGGGGGGCGGGACAGGCACAGATACGCAGTATTTT

abundance: NA
d_gene: NA
v_gene: TRBV6-5
j_gene: TRBJ2-2
CDR3aa: CASSLSGVAGELFF
CDR3nt: TGTGCCAGCAGCCTCTCGGGTGTCGCCGGGGAGCTGTTTTTT

abundance: medium-sized
d_gene: TRBD2
v_gene: TRBV6-5
j_gene: TRBJ2-5
CDR3aa: CASRERGGWTQYF
CDR3nt: TGTGCCAGCAGAGAGCGGGGGGGCTGGACCCAGTACTTC

abundance: NA
d_gene: TRBD2
v_gene: TRBV27
j_gene: TRBJ2-6
CDR3aa: CASIPPWDYSSGANVLTF
CDR3nt: TGTGCCAGCATACCCCCCTGGGACTATAGCTCTGGGGCCAACGTCCTGACTTTC

abundance: NA
d_gene: NA
v_gene: TRBV5-5
j_gene: TRBJ1-3
CDR3aa: CASTTGTQSSGNTIYF
CDR3nt: TGTGCCAGCACCACCGGGACGCAGAGCTCTGGAAACACCATATATTTT

abundance: NA
d_gene: NA
v_gene: TRBV24-1
j_gene: TRBJ1-5
CDR3aa: CATSAGGSGNQPQHF
CDR3nt: TGTGCCACCAGTGCCGGTGGTTCGGGCAATCAGCCCCAGCATTTT

abundance: NA
d_gene: NA
v_gene: TRBV7-3
j_gene: TRBJ2-1
CDR3aa: CASSLIQGGLNEQFF
CDR3nt: TGTGCCAGCAGCTTAATTCAGGGGGGTCTCAATGAGCAGTTCTTC

abundance: NA
d_gene: NA
v_gene: TRBV10-3
j_gene: TRBJ1-1
CDR3aa: CAISEYQTNTEAFF
CDR3nt: TGTGCCATCAGTGAATACCAGACGAACACTGAAGCTTTCTTT

abundance: once
d_gene: TRBD1
v_gene: TRBV9
j_gene: TRBJ1-5
CDR3aa: CASSVGTAENQPQHF
CDR3nt: TGTGCCAGCAGCGTGGGGACAGCCGAGAATCAGCCCCAGCATTTT

abundance: NA
d_gene: NA
v_gene: TRBV29-1
j_gene: TRBJ1-1
CDR3aa: CSVQLTDTEAFF
CDR3nt: TGCAGCGTACAACTCACGGACACTGAAGCTTTCTTT

abundance: once
d_gene: TRBD1
v_gene: TRBV6-6
j_gene: TRBJ1-5
CDR3aa: CASSYSGQVSNQPQHF
CDR3nt: TGTGCCAGCAGTTACTCAGGACAGGTTAGCAATCAGCCCCAGCATTTT

abundance: once
d_gene: TRBD1
v_gene: TRBV7-2
j_gene: TRBJ1-5
CDR3aa: CASSQQGAGQPQHF
CDR3nt: TGTGCCAGCAGCCAACAGGGGGCCGGGCAGCCCCAGCATTTT

abundance: NA
d_gene: NA
v_gene: TRBV2
j_gene: TRBJ1-6
CDR3aa: CASRSQGLIFASPLHF
CDR3nt: TGTGCCAGCAGATCGCAGGGGCTGATTTTTGCGTCACCCCTCCACTTT

abundance: NA
d_gene: NA
v_gene: TRBV7-3
j_gene: TRBJ2-5
CDR3aa: CASSLGGSGQETQYF
CDR3nt: TGTGCCAGCAGCTTGGGGGGTAGCGGCCAAGAGACCCAGTACTTC